Listed here are 3 T cell receptor beta chains from one sample, sequenced in a study of cytomegalovirus exposure and HLA in healthy donors. 13 Jbeta primers and 60 Vbeta primers were used for the PCR. The assay was immunoSEQ multiplex PCR, and TCRdb's table has in-frame clones only and misses some. Here the sample table reports just over 200,000 clones. Sequenced sample: PBMCs. Receptors originate from a girl aged 2 to 9 in good health and CMV-seropositive.

This chain connects TRBV27 to TRBJ1-6; the match to TRBD1 covers 9 bases. Per germline, CDR1 MNHEY and CDR2 SMNVEV (reference sequence). The ends lost 2 bases at V and 7 bases at J; junction bases unmatched: 3. This CDR3 contains 15 residues. The CDR3 sequence is CASSLVGTGNSPLHF. The CDR3 DNA sequence: TGTGCCAGCAGTTTAGTGGGGACAGGGAATTCACCCCTCCACTTT.

The V gene is TRBV28, the J gene TRBJ2-5; 7 bases agree with TRBD2. CDR3 length: 13 amino acids. The junction had 9 bases not matched to a gene; V was cut back by 10 bases and J by 4 bases. Germline values: CDR1 MDHEN, CDR2 SYDVKM. The CDR3 DNA reads TGTGCCACCCTCCGAGCGGGAACAGAGACCCAGTACTTC. Its protein is CATLRAGTETQYF.

The V gene is TRBV5-6, the J gene TRBJ2-1; 9 bases agree with TRBD2. From germline, CDR1 is SGHDT and CDR2 YYEEEE. The CDR3 length is 19 residues. The V and J ends lost 4 bases and 3 bases, in that order; junction bases with no gene match: 17. Written as DNA, the CDR3 is TGTGCCAGCAGCAAGGAACTAGCGGGCACTCATCCTTTCTACAATGAGCAGTTCTTC. Its translation is CASSKELAGTHPFYNEQFF.